This T cell receptor (beta chain) emerged from a study of cytomegalovirus exposure and HLA in healthy donors. Across the whole study: Most donors, roughly 84% of a few hundred genotyped, fell in the Caucasian-associated ancestry cluster. Broader study findings: It was only CMV serostatus that was available as immune exposure information. A later analysis linked a missense variant in DCLRE1C to the trimming of TCR beta V and J genes. Near-uniform donor sequencing depth was presumed by presence/absence analyses.

A word on this clone: The antigen is undetermined.

Germline V gene data show CDR1 as SGHKS and CDR2 as YYEKEE (reference sequence). CDR3 size: 17 residues. The V segment lost 0 bases and the J segment 8 bases; nucleotides outside the gene matches: 11. The PCR employed 60 Vbeta primers together with 13 Jbeta primers. Some clones are missing from TCRdb's copy, which holds only in-frame ones; the method was immunoSEQ multiplex PCR. The sample lists fewer than 110,000 clones, more than 80% occurring once. The clonotype comes from a man aged 25 to 45 in good health and CMV-seronegative. The J gene is TRBJ1-2, the V gene TRBV5-5; 12 bases match TRBD1. Sequencing was done on a sample of PBMCs. The CDR3 nucleotides are TGTGCCAGCAGCTTGGACCCGGGACAGGGGGCCGTTGGAGGCTACACCTTC. It codes for CASSLDPGQGAVGGYTF. The whole variable domain, remainder taken from reference TRBV5-5 and TRBJ1-2, is DAGVTQSPTHLIKTRGQQVTLRCSPISGHKSVSWYQQVLGQGPQFIFQYYEKEERGRGNFPDRFSARQFPNYSSELNVNALLLGDSALYLCASSLDPGQGAVGGYTFGSGTRLTVV.